Listed below are T cell receptor beta chains from one sample, sequenced in a study of T cell responses to AZD1222 COVID-19 vaccine. Using immunoSEQ multiplex PCR, the repertoire was profiled, and TCRdb retains in-frame clones only, with some absent. This sample yields roughly 92,000 clones, of which around 89% are seen a single time; more than 7.5% belongs to the top ten. Sequencing used peripheral blood, obtained on day 0 of AZD1222 vaccination. These receptors were obtained from an adult in good health. Both conserved end residues are part of each CDR3. A D gene is named only where the DNA matches it firmly. Clone size, where shown, is once, few, many, or a class for clones that have expanded.

>TRBV9|TRBD2|TRBJ2-5|16|-
CASSVLAGVLPETQYF
TGTGCCAGCAGCGTACTAGCGGGGGTTTTACCAGAGACCCAGTACTTC
>TRBV7-9|-|TRBJ1-2|12|-
CASSPVSAGYTF
TGTGCCAGCAGCCCTGTCAGTGCCGGCTACACCTTC
>TRBV7-9|-|TRBJ2-1|13|-
CASSFFPHNEQFF
TGTGCCAGCAGCTTTTTCCCCCACAATGAGCAGTTCTTC
>TRBV6-5|TRBD1|TRBJ1-2|13|-
CASSNRDRGGYTF
TGTGCCAGCAGTAACCGGGACAGGGGCGGCTACACCTTC
>TRBV5-1|TRBD1|TRBJ1-2|16|-
CASSLGQATVIYGYTF
TGCGCCAGCAGCTTAGGACAGGCCACGGTAATCTATGGCTACACCTTC
>TRBV11-2|-|TRBJ1-3|17|-
CASSLTPTRVAGNTIYF
TGTGCCAGCAGCTTAACCCCGACAAGGGTCGCGGGAAACACCATATATTTT
>TRBV30|TRBD2|TRBJ2-7|13|-
CAWRLAGVYEQYF
TGTGCCTGGAGGTTAGCGGGGGTCTACGAGCAGTACTTC
>TRBV6-2/TRBV6-3|-|TRBJ1-2|13|-
CASSYGGPGGYTF
TGTGCCAGCAGTTACGGTGGGCCCGGGGGCTACACCTTC
>TRBV19|-|TRBJ1-6|16|-
CASSIVPGQNNSPLHF
TGTGCCAGTAGTATAGTTCCCGGACAAAATAATTCACCCCTCCACTTT
>TRBV7-9|TRBD1|TRBJ1-2|17|-
CASSFRDRVNWNYGYTF
TGTGCCAGCAGCTTCCGGGACAGGGTAAATTGGAACTATGGCTACACCTTC
>TRBV12-3/TRBV12-4|TRBD1|TRBJ1-2|12|-
CASSLGGGQPTF
TGTGCCAGCAGTTTAGGGGGGGGACAGCCCACCTTC
>TRBV9|-|TRBJ1-5|12|few
CASSVGGQPQHF
TGTGCCAGCAGCGTAGGGGGTCAGCCCCAGCATTTT
>TRBV21-1|-|TRBJ1-5|15|few
CASSSRTAGNQPQHF
TGTGCCAGCAGCAGTAGGACAGCGGGAAATCAGCCCCAGCATTTT
>TRBV5-6|-|TRBJ2-5|14|-
CASSLVSVQETQYF
TGTGCCAGCAGCTTGGTGTCAGTTCAAGAGACCCAGTACTTC
>TRBV18|-|TRBJ2-7|13|-
CASSPGSSYEQYF
TGTGCCAGCTCACCTGGTAGCTCCTACGAGCAGTACTTC
>TRBV4-3|-|TRBJ1-2|16|-
CASSQDHRMDSYGYTF
TGCGCCAGCAGCCAAGATCATAGGATGGACAGCTATGGCTACACCTTC
>TRBV18|TRBD1|TRBJ1-1|13|-
CASSPPSGGPAFF
TGTGCCAGCTCACCACCGTCAGGGGGCCCTGCTTTCTTT
>TRBV7-2|TRBD2|TRBJ2-7|17|-
CASSYPSSAGAGYEQYF
TGTGCCAGCAGCTACCCCTCTTCAGCGGGGGCCGGCTACGAGCAGTACTTC
>TRBV5-8|-|TRBJ1-2|13|-
CASSLDDTYGYTF
TGTGCCAGCAGCTTGGATGACACCTATGGCTACACCTTC
>TRBV24-1|-|TRBJ2-5|13|-
CATSDGPAETQYF
TGTGCCACCAGTGACGGGCCTGCAGAGACCCAGTACTTC
>TRBV5-1|TRBD1|TRBJ1-1|14|-
CASSLDRGMTEAFF
TGCGCCAGCAGCTTGGACAGGGGGATGACTGAAGCTTTCTTT
>TRBV4-1|-|TRBJ1-2|16|-
CASSQASRNSNYGYTF
TGCGCCAGCAGCCAAGCCAGCAGAAATTCTAACTATGGCTACACCTTC
>TRBV4-1|-|TRBJ2-1|13|-
CASSRSSWDEQFF
TGCGCCAGCAGCCGAAGTAGTTGGGATGAGCAGTTCTTC
>TRBV6-5|-|TRBJ2-5|15|-
CASSLEGRSQETQYF
TGTGCCAGCAGCCTCGAAGGGCGTTCCCAAGAGACCCAGTACTTC
>TRBV2|TRBD2|TRBJ2-5|17|-
CASRHPTSGGAFETQYF
TGTGCCAGCAGGCATCCAACCAGCGGGGGGGCTTTCGAGACCCAGTACTTC
>TRBV19|-|TRBJ1-2|12|-
CASRGGTYGYTF
TGTGCCAGTAGGGGTGGGACCTATGGCTACACCTTC
>TRBV29-1|TRBD1|TRBJ1-1|15|-
CSGRDRGLMNTEAFF
TGCAGCGGGAGGGACAGGGGTCTCATGAACACTGAAGCTTTCTTT
>TRBV13|-|TRBJ1-1|11|-
CASSERGWAFF
TGTGCCAGCAGCGAACGGGGGTGGGCTTTCTTT
>TRBV9|-|TRBJ2-7|14|-
CASSVEGNSYEQYF
TGTGCCAGCAGCGTAGAAGGGAACTCCTACGAGCAGTACTTC
>TRBV19|-|TRBJ2-1|13|-
CASRASWRGEQFF
TGTGCCAGTAGAGCGTCGTGGCGCGGTGAGCAGTTCTTC
>TRBV6-2/TRBV6-3|TRBD1|TRBJ1-2|13|-
CASSYGTGNGYTF
TGTGCCAGCAGTTACGGGACAGGCAATGGCTACACCTTC
>TRBV7-2|-|TRBJ1-6|17|once
CASSSQMGLSYNSPLHF
TGTGCCAGCAGCTCCCAAATGGGGCTCTCCTATAATTCACCCCTCCACTTT
>TRBV25-1|-|TRBJ2-1|12|-
CASRDGRGEQFF
TGTGCCAGCAGGGACGGGCGAGGTGAGCAGTTCTTC
>TRBV5-1|-|TRBJ2-5|13|-
CASSLERVETQYF
TGCGCCAGCAGCTTGGAACGCGTAGAGACCCAGTACTTC
>TRBV5-6|-|TRBJ1-2|13|once
CASSSATDYGYTF
TGTGCCAGCAGCTCAGCGACCGACTATGGCTACACCTTC
>TRBV6-4|TRBD2|TRBJ2-6|16|-
CASSEAGGAGANVLTF
TGTGCCAGCAGTGAAGCGGGGGGGGCTGGGGCCAACGTCCTGACTTTC
>TRBV3-1/TRBV3-2|-|TRBJ2-5|14|-
CASSQGGGSFTQYF
TGTGCCAGCAGCCAAGGAGGGGGATCCTTTACCCAGTACTTC
>TRBV5-4|-|TRBJ2-3|16|-
CASSSLIGGSTDTQYF
TGTGCCAGCAGCAGCCTGATAGGGGGGAGCACAGATACGCAGTATTTT
>TRBV7-3|TRBD2|TRBJ2-1|16|-
CASSEAGTRGFNEQFF
TGTGCCAGCAGCGAGGCCGGGACTAGGGGGTTCAATGAGCAGTTCTTC
>TRBV5-3|TRBD1|TRBJ1-4|15|-
CARSLVRGQGEKLFF
TGTGCCAGAAGCTTGGTAAGGGGGCAAGGAGAAAAACTGTTTTTT
>TRBV11-2|TRBD1|TRBJ1-4|13|-
CASSRGTEEKLFF
TGTGCCAGCAGCCGCGGGACAGAAGAAAAACTGTTTTTT
>TRBV9|TRBD2|TRBJ2-1|13|once
CASSPLAVDEQFF
TGTGCCAGCAGCCCTCTAGCGGTGGATGAGCAGTTCTTC
>TRBV3-1/TRBV3-2|-|TRBJ2-7|14|once
CASSRPAPAYEQYF
TGTGCCAGCAGCCGGCCAGCCCCTGCCTACGAGCAGTACTTC
>TRBV18|-|TRBJ2-7|18|-
CASSPLGPGSDNGYEQYF
TGTGCCAGCTCACCGCTAGGACCGGGAAGCGACAACGGGTACGAGCAGTACTTC
>TRBV5-1|-|TRBJ2-3|12|once
CASSLTTDTQYF
TGCGCCAGCAGCTTGACAACAGATACGCAGTATTTT
>TRBV7-8|-|TRBJ2-7|12|few
CASSLEVGGQYF
TGTGCCAGCAGCTTAGAGGTTGGTGGGCAGTACTTC
>TRBV4-3|TRBD1|TRBJ1-1|15|medium-sized
CASSRDRDANTEAFF
TGCGCCAGCAGCCGAGACAGGGATGCGAACACTGAAGCTTTCTTT
>TRBV4-1|TRBD1|TRBJ1-2|17|-
CASSQVDRGAQPDGYTF
TGCGCCAGCAGCCAAGTGGACAGGGGTGCCCAGCCCGATGGCTACACCTTC
>TRBV19|-|TRBJ2-7|15|-
CASRDDGLGSYEQYF
TGTGCCAGTAGAGACGACGGGCTAGGGTCCTACGAGCAGTACTTC
>TRBV12-3/TRBV12-4|-|TRBJ2-5|13|-
CASSWGHQETQYF
TGTGCCAGCAGTTGGGGACACCAAGAGACCCAGTACTTC